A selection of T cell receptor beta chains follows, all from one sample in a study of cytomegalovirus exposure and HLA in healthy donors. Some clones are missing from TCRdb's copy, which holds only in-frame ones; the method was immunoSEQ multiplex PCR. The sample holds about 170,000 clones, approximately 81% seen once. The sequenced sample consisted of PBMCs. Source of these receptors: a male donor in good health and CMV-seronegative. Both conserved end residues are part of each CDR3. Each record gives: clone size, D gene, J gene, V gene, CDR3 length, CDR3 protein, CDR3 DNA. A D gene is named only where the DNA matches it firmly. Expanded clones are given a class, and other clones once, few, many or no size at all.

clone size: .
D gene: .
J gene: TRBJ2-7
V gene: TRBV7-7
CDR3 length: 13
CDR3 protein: CASSWGPDYEQYF
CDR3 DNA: TGTGCCAGCAGCTGGGGGCCGGACTACGAGCAGTACTTC

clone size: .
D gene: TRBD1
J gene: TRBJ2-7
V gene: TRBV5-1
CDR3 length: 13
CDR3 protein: CASSLTGVNEQYF
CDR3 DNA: TGCGCCAGCAGCTTGACAGGGGTCAACGAGCAGTACTTC

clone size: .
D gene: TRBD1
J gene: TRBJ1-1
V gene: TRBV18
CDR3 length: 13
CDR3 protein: CASSSGQDTEAFF
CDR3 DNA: TGTGCCAGCTCATCGGGACAGGACACTGAAGCTTTCTTT

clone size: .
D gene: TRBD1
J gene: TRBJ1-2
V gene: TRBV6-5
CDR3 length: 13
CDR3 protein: CASSGGQAYGYTF
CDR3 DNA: TGTGCCAGCAGTGGGGGACAGGCCTATGGCTACACCTTC

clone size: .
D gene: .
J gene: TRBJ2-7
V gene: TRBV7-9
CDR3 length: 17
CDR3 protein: CASSLAGGRRSSYEQYF
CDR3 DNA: TGTGCCAGCAGCTTAGCGGGGGGACGGAGAAGCTCCTACGAGCAGTACTTC

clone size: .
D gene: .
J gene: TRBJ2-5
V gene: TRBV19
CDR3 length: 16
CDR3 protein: CASSMRVGGGQETQYF
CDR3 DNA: TGTGCCAGTAGTATGAGAGTCGGCGGAGGGCAAGAGACCCAGTACTTC

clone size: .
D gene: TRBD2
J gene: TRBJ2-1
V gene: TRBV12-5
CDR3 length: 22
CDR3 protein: CASGSVLAPTSGIGVSYNEQFF
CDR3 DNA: TGTGCTAGTGGTTCGGTCTTAGCCCCCACTAGCGGGATAGGGGTCTCCTACAATGAGCAGTTCTTC

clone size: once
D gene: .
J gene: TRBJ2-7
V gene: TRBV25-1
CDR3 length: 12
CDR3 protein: CAPPQGSDEQYF
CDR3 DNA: TGTGCCCCACCGCAGGGATCGGACGAGCAGTACTTC

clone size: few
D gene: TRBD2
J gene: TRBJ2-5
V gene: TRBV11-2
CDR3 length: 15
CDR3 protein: CASSPGSGGQETQYF
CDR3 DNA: TGTGCCAGCAGCCCGGGTAGCGGGGGTCAAGAGACCCAGTACTTC

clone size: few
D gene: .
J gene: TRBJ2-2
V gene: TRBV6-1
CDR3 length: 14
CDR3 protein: CASSEASEHGELFF
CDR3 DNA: TGTGCCAGCAGTGAAGCAAGTGAACACGGGGAGCTGTTTTTT

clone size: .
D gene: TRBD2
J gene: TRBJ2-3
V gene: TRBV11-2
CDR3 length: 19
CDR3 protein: CASSLAGASGGPLVDTQYF
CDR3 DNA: TGTGCCAGCAGCTTAGCTGGAGCTAGCGGGGGGCCGTTGGTTGATACGCAGTATTTT

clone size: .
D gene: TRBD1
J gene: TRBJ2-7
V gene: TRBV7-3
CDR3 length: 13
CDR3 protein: CASSPTGPGEQYF
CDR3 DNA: TGTGCCAGCAGCCCGACAGGGCCTGGCGAGCAGTACTTC

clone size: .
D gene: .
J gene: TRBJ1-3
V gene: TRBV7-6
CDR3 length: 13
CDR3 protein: CASSRDEGSTIYF
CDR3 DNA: TGTGCCAGCAGCCGTGATGAGGGAAGCACCATATATTTT

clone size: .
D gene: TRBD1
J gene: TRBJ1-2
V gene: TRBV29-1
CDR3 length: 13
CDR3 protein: CSADRGQGYGYTF
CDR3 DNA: TGCAGCGCCGATAGGGGACAGGGCTATGGCTACACCTTC

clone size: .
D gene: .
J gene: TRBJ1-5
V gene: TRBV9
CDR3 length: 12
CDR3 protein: CASSVVTQPQHF
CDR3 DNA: TGTGCCAGCAGCGTCGTAACACAGCCCCAGCATTTT

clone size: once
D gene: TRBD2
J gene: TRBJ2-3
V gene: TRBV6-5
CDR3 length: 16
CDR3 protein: CASSYGLGGSGDTQYF
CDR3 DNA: TGTGCCAGCAGTTACGGACTGGGCGGGAGCGGGGATACGCAGTATTTT

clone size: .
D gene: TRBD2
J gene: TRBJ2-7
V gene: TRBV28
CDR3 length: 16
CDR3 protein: CASKASGGTGGLGQYF
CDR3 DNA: TGTGCCAGCAAGGCCTCGGGAGGGACGGGGGGTTTGGGGCAGTACTTC

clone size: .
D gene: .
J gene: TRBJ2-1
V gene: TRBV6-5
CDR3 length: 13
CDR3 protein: CASSYPGYNEQFF
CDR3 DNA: TGTGCCAGCAGTTACCCGGGATACAATGAGCAGTTCTTC

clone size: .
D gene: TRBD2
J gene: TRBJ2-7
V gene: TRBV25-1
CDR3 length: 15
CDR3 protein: CASSESSGRAYEQYF
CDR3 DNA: TGTGCCAGCAGTGAATCTAGCGGGAGGGCCTACGAGCAGTACTTC

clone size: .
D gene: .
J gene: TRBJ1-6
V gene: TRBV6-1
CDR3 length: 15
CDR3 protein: CASTADGQFNSPLHF
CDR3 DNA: TGTGCCAGCACCGCTGACGGACAGTTTAATTCACCCCTCCACTTT

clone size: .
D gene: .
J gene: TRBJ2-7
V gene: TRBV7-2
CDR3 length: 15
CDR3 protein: CASSFGRDGVSKQYF
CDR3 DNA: TGTGCCAGCAGCTTTGGGCGGGATGGTGTTTCGAAGCAGTACTTC

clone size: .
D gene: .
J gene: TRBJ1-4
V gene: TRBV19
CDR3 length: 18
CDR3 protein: CASTHWGRGKSTNEKLFF
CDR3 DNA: TGTGCCAGTACCCATTGGGGGAGGGGGAAATCAACTAATGAAAAACTGTTTTTT

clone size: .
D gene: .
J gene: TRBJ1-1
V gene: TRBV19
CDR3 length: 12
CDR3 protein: CASSLREEKAFF
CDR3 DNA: TGTGCCAGTAGTCTCCGGGAGGAAAAAGCTTTCTTT

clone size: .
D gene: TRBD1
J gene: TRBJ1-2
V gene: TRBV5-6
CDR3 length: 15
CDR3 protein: CASSAWDRTIYGYTF
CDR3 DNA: TGTGCCAGCAGCGCCTGGGACAGAACCATCTATGGCTACACCTTC

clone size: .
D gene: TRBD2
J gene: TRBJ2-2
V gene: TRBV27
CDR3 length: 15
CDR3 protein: CASGTSGIHTGELFF
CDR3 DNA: TGTGCCAGCGGGACTAGCGGGATTCACACCGGGGAGCTGTTTTTT

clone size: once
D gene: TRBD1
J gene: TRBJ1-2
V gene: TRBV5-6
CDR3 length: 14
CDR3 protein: CASSLDRGTYGYTF
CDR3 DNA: TGTGCCAGCAGCTTGGACAGGGGGACCTATGGCTACACCTTC

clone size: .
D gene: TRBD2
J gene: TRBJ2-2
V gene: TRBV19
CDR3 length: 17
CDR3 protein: CASSTRLAGVHTGELFF
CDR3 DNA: TGTGCCAGTAGTACCCGACTAGCGGGGGTACACACCGGGGAGCTGTTTTTT

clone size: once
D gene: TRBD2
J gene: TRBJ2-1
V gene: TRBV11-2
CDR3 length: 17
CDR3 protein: CASSLDLAGGAYNEQFF
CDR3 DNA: TGTGCCAGCAGCTTAGATCTAGCGGGGGGGGCCTACAATGAGCAGTTCTTC

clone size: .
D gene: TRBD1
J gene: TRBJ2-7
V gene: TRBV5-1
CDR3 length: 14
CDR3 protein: CASSPRDSTYEQYF
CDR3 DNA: TGCGCCAGCAGCCCCCGGGACAGTACCTACGAGCAGTACTTC

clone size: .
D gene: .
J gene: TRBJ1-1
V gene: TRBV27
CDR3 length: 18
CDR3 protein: CASSLSTQAKLLNTEAFF
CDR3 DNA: TGTGCCAGCAGTTTATCGACGCAGGCCAAGCTCTTGAACACTGAAGCTTTCTTT

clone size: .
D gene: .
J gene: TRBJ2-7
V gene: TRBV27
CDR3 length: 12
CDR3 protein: CASSSPAGEQYF
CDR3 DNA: TGTGCCAGCAGTTCCCCCGCGGGGGAGCAGTACTTC

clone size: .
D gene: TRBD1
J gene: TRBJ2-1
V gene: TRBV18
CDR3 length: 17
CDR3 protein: CASSKNRGPSSYNEQFF
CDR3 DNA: TGTGCCAGCTCAAAAAACAGGGGGCCGAGCTCCTACAATGAGCAGTTCTTC

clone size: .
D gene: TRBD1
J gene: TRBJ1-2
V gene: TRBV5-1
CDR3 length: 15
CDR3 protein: CASTLTGGVDYGYTF
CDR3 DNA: TGCGCCAGCACCTTAACAGGGGGCGTCGACTATGGCTACACCTTC

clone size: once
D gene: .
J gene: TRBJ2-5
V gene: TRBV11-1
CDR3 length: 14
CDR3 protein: CASSPQQGEETQYF
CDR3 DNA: TGTGCCAGCAGCCCCCAACAGGGAGAAGAGACCCAGTACTTC

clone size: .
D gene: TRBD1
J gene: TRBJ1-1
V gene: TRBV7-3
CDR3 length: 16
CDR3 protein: CASSFRGAGQAPSAFF
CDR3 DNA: TGTGCCAGCAGCTTCCGGGGAGCGGGACAGGCGCCGTCAGCTTTCTTT

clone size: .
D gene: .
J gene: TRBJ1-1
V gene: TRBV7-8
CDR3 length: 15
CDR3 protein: CASRRPAGMNTEAFF
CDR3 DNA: TGTGCCAGCAGACGCCCGGCAGGGATGAACACTGAAGCTTTCTTT

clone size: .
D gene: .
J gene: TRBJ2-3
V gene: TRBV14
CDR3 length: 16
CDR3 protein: CASSQGRDRFTDTQYF
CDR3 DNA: TGTGCCAGCAGCCAAGGGCGGGACAGATTCACAGATACGCAGTATTTT

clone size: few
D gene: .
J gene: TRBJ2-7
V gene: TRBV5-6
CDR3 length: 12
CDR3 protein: CASSLRAYEQYF
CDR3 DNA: TGTGCCAGCAGCTTGAGAGCCTACGAGCAGTACTTC

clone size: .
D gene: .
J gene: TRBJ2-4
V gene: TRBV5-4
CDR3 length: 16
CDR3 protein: CASSPYRDQGKNIQYF
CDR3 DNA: TGTGCCAGCAGCCCTTACAGGGATCAAGGCAAAAACATTCAGTACTTC

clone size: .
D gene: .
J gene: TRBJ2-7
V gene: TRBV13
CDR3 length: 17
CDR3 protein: CASSLVGAGGLTYEQYF
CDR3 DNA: TGTGCCAGCAGCTTAGTTGGGGCCGGGGGACTGACCTACGAGCAGTACTTC